This T cell receptor (beta chain) was identified during a study of cytomegalovirus exposure and HLA in healthy donors. Overall study findings and caveats: Cytomegalovirus status was reportedly diagnosed by the classifier with high specificity and sensitivity.

Details on this clone: Its antigen remains unknown.

V was cut by 4 bases and J by 0 bases, with 8 bases left in between. Germline V gives CDR1 MNHEY, CDR2 SVGAGI. This CDR3 comprises 14 residues. TCRdb keeps only in-frame clones here, not all; method: immunoSEQ multiplex PCR. The profile shows 45,000 to 55,000 clones, approximately 85% of them singletons. The genes are TRBV6-5 and TRBJ2-3; a weak D match, TRBD1 (6 bases). This clonotype originated in a woman in her 30s in good health and CMV-seronegative. The specimen was PBMCs. The CDR3 loop is CASSSDRSTDTQYF. CDR3 sequence (DNA): TGTGCCAGCAGTTCAGACAGGAGCACAGATACGCAGTATTTT.